The TCR beta chain under discussion was sequenced for a study of response to subunit inactivated influenza vaccine. CDR1 and CDR2 (germline): SGHTA, FQGNSA. CDR3 size: 14 residues. Trimming cost V 5 bases and J 5 bases; bases outside gene matches: 8. TCRdb used MiXCR to reprocess the RT-PCR reads, holding one entry per CDR3 protein. Of hundreds of thousands of distinct CDR3 sequences listed, roughly 15% are singletons. Findings and caveats of the study: Few additional T cells are recruited per seasonal influenza vaccination, authors suggested.

In this sample, this clonotype turned up a few times. Its specificity is not known. This sample comprised PBMCs from blood, obtained approximately 15 days before vaccination. This chain links TRBV7-2 with TRBJ2-5; the match to TRBD1 covers 7 bases. This clonotype was sampled from a man between 50 and 59 years old who received an inactivated influenza vaccine. The CDR3 nucleotides are TGTGCCAGCAGCCCCCGACAGGGATGGGAGACCCAGTACTTC. Translation: CASSPRQGWETQYF.